This T cell receptor beta chain came from a study of shared clonotypes between healthy human individuals (dated by TCRdb to the early 2020s). Broadly, across the study: The cohort comprised a couple of women and a few men aged 18 to 49 years. Different laboratories and diverse techniques were used to prepare libraries and sequence TCR repertoires, to increase sequencing depth and limit assay-specific biases. For each donor, CD4 naive and CD4 memory were each given three plates, CD8 naive was given two plates, and CD8 memory was given one plate. To estimate repertoire size and how much clonotypes are shared between individuals, the study performed deep sequencing of blood TCR repertoires from a few healthy adults. Each donor's leukapheresis produced roughly between roughly 0.85 and 9.5 billion PBMCs. Study-level results and caveats: Across a few donors, approximately 4.9% of naive CD4, roughly 3.5% of naive CD8, roughly 2.2% of memory CD4, and 0.4% of memory CD8 clonotypes were shared. Even with the large sequencing depth, rarefaction of the sorted-subset datasets indicated that sequencing was incomplete. Compared with non-shared clonotypes, the clonotypes found in all four sorted-subset donors had higher generation probabilities. Sampling was limited to blood, and TCR repertoires in tissue likely differ from TCR repertoires in blood. Because the study included a small number of donors, the genetic and exposure-history diversity represented was limited. Pairwise subsampling indicated that sequencing depth was expected to affect the degree of clonotype sharing among donors. Estimated clonotype richness was generally larger for naive than for memory subsets.

This clone was seen only once. No cognate antigen has been identified for it. Base qualities were left out, and no much larger clone turns up one base away. Using the deep immunoSEQ assay, multiplex PCR amplified TCR CDR3 regions from genomic DNA. Extracted genomic DNA from each cell subset was spread evenly across all wells of several immunoSEQ 96-well plates, with each plate serving as a replicate. For sorted subsets, 200 to 250 ng of genomic DNA, equivalent to about 30,000 T cell genomes, went into each replicate PCR. Purified libraries were quantified with a Qubit 3.0 fluorometer, sized on a Bioanalyzer 2100, and re-quantified with the KAPA Library Quantification kit. Every immunoSEQ 96-well plate was sequenced on a dedicated single-read 150-cycle Illumina NextSeq 550 flow cell. For the original study's pipeline: The immunoSEQ output contained only junctional sequences without quality scores, so filtering could not match that applied to full-length reads. To assign V/J genes and CDR3, sequences were annotated using PyIR, a Python wrapper for IgBLAST v1.9, with IMGT germline references. Reads were filtered out if the reads had weak V/J assignments (E-value above 1e-6), no CDR3, stop codons, out-of-frame junctions, or ambiguous translated residues. A V3J clonotype was defined by an identical inferred V gene, J gene, and CDR3 amino acid sequence. The percentage overlap between two repertoires was calculated by dividing the number of shared unique clonotypes by the size of the smaller repertoire. Repertoire richness was assessed with RTK rarefaction, the Chao1 estimator, and Recon v2.1 estimates of unobserved clonotypes. Generation probabilities for all TCRbeta clonotypes obtained by the gDNA method from a few donors were computed using OLGA. Not all clones reach the TCRdb copy of this immuneACCESS table, which keeps in-frame sequences only. Checked studies attribute under half of the gap to unresolved V genes and leave the rest unexplained. V, J and clone size are taken as reported in that table, and D and trimming were inferred from the DNA itself. The sample yields roughly 2,300,000 clones; about 90% were counted once. The ten largest clones take up approximately 0.39% of the sample.

Sequences WNHNN (CDR1) and SYGVQD (CDR2) are obtained from the germline V gene (reference sequence). Trimming accounts for 5 bases at V and 2 bases at J, while the number of junction bases matched to no gene is 4. The cysteine opens and the phenylalanine closes a CDR3 of 15 amino acids. CDR3 DNA only is kept here, 45 bases in frame from base 1. The donors were healthy, HIV-negative adults with no recently reported acute infections or vaccinations. Only Caucasian adults living in Nashville, Tennessee, USA were represented among the donors. Magnetic negative selection was used to enrich CD4+ T cells, after which naive cells were positively selected on CD45RA and the negative fraction became the memory subset. After blood collection by leukapheresis, PBMCs were isolated using Ficoll-Histopaque density gradient centrifugation and then cryopreserved in the vapor phase of liquid nitrogen. Analytical flow cytometry was used to check the purity and quantity of each magnetically sorted T cell population. Genomic DNA was isolated from each sorted fraction and quantified by UV absorbance on a Nanodrop 2000c.

Sequences were obtained from naive CD4+ T cells from PBMCs. In the paper's terms, the cell subset or site label means: CD45RA+ positively selected. The clonotype originates from a man between 18 and 29 years old in good health. Some clones in this sample may be carry-over from other donors' samples. In this chain, TRBV10-1 is recombined with TRBJ2-2, with 8 bases aligning to TRBD1. The CDR3 sequence is CASSTGQGNTGELFF. The bases are TGCGCCAGCAGTACCGGACAGGGAAACACCGGGGAGCTGTTTTTT.